This note documents a single T cell receptor (beta chain) sequence. Source study methods: Quantification of nucleated cells was approximated via reference gene primer amplification. Profiled with immunoSEQ multiplex PCR; TCRdb holds only in-frame clones, not every one. V and J calls and clone size are as listed in that table; D and trimming were resolved from the DNA. Found here are approximately 290,000 clones, roughly 90% of them singletons; the top ten hold approximately 2.4%. The CDR3 is 13 amino acids. V was shortened by 0 bases and J by 2 bases, with 6 bases between the two germline ends. In germline, CDR1 is SGDLS, CDR2 YYNGEE. The data stem from a study of blood T cell repertoires in COVID-19. The overall study: Donors in the United States, Italy and Spain gave samples during acute or convalescent COVID-19. Sources were T cells, B-cell-depleted T cells, or PBMCs; the material itself was cDNA or gDNA.

This clonotype originated in a man between 18 and 29 years old with active or convalescent COVID-19. What was sequenced was peripheral blood. J is TRBJ2-7 and V is TRBV9, with no clear D. The CDR3 DNA is TGTGCCAGCAGCGTAGCTCCTACCTACGAGCAGTACTTC. This sequence encodes CASSVAPTYEQYF.